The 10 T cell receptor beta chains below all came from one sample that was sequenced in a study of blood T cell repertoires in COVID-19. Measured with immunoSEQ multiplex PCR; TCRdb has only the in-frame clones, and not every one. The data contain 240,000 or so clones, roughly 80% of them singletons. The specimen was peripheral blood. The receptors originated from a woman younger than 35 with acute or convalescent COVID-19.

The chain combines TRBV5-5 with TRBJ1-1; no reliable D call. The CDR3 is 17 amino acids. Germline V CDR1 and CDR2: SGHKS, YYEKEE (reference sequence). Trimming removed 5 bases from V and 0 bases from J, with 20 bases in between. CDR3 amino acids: CASRHVSGRNMNTEAFF. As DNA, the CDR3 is TGTGCCAGCAGACACGTCAGCGGGCGAAACATGAACACTGAAGCTTTCTTT.

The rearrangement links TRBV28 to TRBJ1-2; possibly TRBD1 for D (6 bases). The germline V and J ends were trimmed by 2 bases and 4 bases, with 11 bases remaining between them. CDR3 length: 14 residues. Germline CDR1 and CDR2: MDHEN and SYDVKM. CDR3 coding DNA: TGTGCCAGCAGTTTACCTCAGGGGATCTATGGCTACACCTTC. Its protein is CASSLPQGIYGYTF.

The CDR3 sequence: CASSEQGAEEQYF. The CDR3 DNA sequence: TGTGCCAGCTCAGAACAGGGGGCGGAAGAGCAGTACTTC. The V call is TRBV18, the J call TRBJ2-7; 9 bases line up with TRBD1. This CDR3 has 13 residues. The junction had 6 bases not matched to a gene; V was cut back by 5 bases and J by 7 bases. CDR1 is KGHSH, CDR2 LQKENI, per germline. The whole variable domain, remainder taken from reference TRBV18 and TRBJ2-7, is NAGVMQNPRHLVRRRGQEARLRCSPMKGHSHVYWYRQLPEEGLKFMVYLQKENIIDESGMPKERFSAEFPKEGPSILRIQQVVRGDSAAYFCASSEQGAEEQYFGPGTRLTVT.

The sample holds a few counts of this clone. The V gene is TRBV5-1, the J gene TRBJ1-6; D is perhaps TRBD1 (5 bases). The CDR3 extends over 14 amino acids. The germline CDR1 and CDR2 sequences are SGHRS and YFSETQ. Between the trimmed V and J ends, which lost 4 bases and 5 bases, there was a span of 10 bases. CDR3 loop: CASSPRTNNSPLHF. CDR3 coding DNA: TGCGCCAGCAGCCCTAGGACAAATAATTCACCCCTCCACTTT. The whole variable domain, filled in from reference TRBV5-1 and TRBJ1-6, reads KAGVTQTPRYLIKTRGQQVTLSCSPISGHRSVSWYQQTPGQGLQFLFEYFSETQRNKGNFPGRFSGRQFSNSRSEMNVSTLELGDSALYLCASSPRTNNSPLHFGNGTRLTVT.

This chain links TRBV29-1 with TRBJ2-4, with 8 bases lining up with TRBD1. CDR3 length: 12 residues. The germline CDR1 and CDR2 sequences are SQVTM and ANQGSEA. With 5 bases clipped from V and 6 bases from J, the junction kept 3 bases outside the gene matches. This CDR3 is CSVTGGRNIQYF. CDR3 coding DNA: TGCAGCGTTACAGGGGGGAGAAACATTCAGTACTTC.

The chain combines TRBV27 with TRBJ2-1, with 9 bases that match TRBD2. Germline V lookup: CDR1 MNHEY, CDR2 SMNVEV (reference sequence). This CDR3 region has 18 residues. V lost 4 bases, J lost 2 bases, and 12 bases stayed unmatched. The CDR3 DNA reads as TGTGCCAGCAGTTCGGGTAGCGGGAGAGGTTGGGCCTACAATGAGCAGTTCTTC. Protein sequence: CASSSGSGRGWAYNEQFF.

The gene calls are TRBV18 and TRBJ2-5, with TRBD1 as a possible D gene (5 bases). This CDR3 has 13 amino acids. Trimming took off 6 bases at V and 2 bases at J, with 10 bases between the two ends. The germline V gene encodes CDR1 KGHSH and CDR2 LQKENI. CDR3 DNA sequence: TGTGCCAGCTCCCTCGGACAACAAGAGACCCAGTACTTC. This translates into CASSLGQQETQYF.

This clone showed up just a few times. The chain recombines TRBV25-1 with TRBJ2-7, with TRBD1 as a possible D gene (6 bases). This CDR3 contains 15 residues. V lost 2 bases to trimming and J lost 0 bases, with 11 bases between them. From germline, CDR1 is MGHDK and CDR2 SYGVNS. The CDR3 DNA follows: TGTGCCAGCAGTGAACGAGGACAGCCCTCCTACGAGCAGTACTTC. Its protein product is CASSERGQPSYEQYF.

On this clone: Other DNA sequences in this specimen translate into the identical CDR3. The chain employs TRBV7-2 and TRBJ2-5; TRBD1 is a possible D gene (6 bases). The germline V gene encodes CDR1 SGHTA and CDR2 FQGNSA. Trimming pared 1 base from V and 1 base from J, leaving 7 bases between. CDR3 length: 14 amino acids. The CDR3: CASSLGRGQETQYF. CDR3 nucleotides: TGTGCCAGCAGCTTAGGCAGGGGCCAAGAGACCCAGTACTTC.

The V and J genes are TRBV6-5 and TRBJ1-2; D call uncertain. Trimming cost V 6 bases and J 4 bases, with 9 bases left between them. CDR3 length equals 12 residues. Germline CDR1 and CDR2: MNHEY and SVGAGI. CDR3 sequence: CASSPGTYGYTF. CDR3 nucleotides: TGTGCCAGCAGCCCGGGTACCTATGGCTACACCTTC.